This T cell receptor beta chain was obtained from a study of cytomegalovirus exposure and HLA in healthy donors. Study-level results: Per a later analysis, 15,000 to 20,000 TCR beta sequences showed association with HLA alleles at 0.05 false discovery rate. There were 164 TCR beta chains listed as cytomegalovirus-associated. The authors later found most CMV-associated TCR beta chains appeared HLA-restricted.

Primers for the PCR totalled 60 Vbeta and 13 Jbeta. Repertoires were generated with immunoSEQ multiplex PCR, while TCRdb's copy carries only in-frame clones and drops some. The sample has over 80,000 clones, 60% to 80% seen once; the top ten hold 5.5% to 7.5%. Concerning this clone itself: Its specificity is not known.

This CDR3 region has 12 residues. Germline V gene lookup returns CDR1 MRHNA and CDR2 SNTAGT. V lost 5 bases to trimming and J lost 7 bases, with 11 bases between them. Source material: PBMCs. This TCR derives from a female donor in good health and CMV-seronegative. The chain combines TRBV6-4 with TRBJ1-1; tentatively, D is TRBD1 (5 bases). CDR3 amino acids: CASSSQGGEAFF. CDR3 sequence (DNA): TGTGCCAGCAGTAGCCAGGGAGGTGAAGCTTTCTTT.